Shown below are 9 T cell receptor beta chains from a single sample sequenced in a study of a mutant IDH1 vaccine in newly diagnosed glioma. The assay was immunoSEQ multiplex PCR, and TCRdb's table has in-frame clones only and misses some. The table lists about 68,000 clones, 80% to 85% of them singletons. Time point reported: week 35, safety follow-up. The study gave 300 ug of mutant IDH1 20-mer peptide per vaccine dose, with topical imiquimod. These receptors' targets are unknown. Specimen: PBMCs, collected from a glioma patient whose treatment included an IDH1 peptide vaccine. Receptor source: a man younger than 35 with glioma.

This sequence joins TRBV5-4 and TRBJ2-5; 8 bases are a match to TRBD1. The CDR3 is 12 amino acids. Germline V gives CDR1 SGHNT, CDR2 YYREEE (reference sequence). V lost 7 bases, J lost 8 bases, and 7 bases stayed unmatched. CDR3 region: CASGDRSDTQYF. CDR3 coding DNA: TGTGCCAGCGGGGACAGGTCAGACACCCAGTACTTC.

J is TRBJ2-1 and V is TRBV19; 9 nucleotides agree with TRBD2. This CDR3 has 14 amino acids. Losses at the gene ends were 8 bases for V and 10 bases for J; bases not matched to a gene: 12. The germline CDR1 and CDR2 sequences are LNHDA and SQIVND (reference sequence). Here the CDR3 reads CASGLGGGAREQFF. The CDR3 nucleotides read TGTGCCAGTGGCCTCGGCGGGGGGGCACGCGAGCAGTTCTTC.

The chain carries TRBV5-4 and TRBJ2-7; tentatively, D is TRBD1 (6 bases). Germline values: CDR1 SGHNT, CDR2 YYREEE (reference sequence). The CDR3 extends over 13 amino acids. V lost 3 bases and J lost 2, with 9 bases in between. CDR3 amino acids: CASSWGPAYEQYF. The CDR3 DNA is TGTGCCAGCAGCTGGGGGCCAGCCTACGAGCAGTACTTC. The full variable domain, rest sourced from reference TRBV5-4 and TRBJ2-7, is ETGVTQSPTHLIKTRGQQVTLRCSSQSGHNTVSWYQQALGQGPQFIFQYYREEENGRGNFPPRFSGLQFPNYSSELNVNALELDDSALYLCASSWGPAYEQYFGPGTRLTVT.

The sample holds one count of this clone. The CDR3 DNA sequence: TGTGCCAGCAGCACGGCCGGGACTATGATCTACGAGCAGTACTTC. Translation: CASSTAGTMIYEQYF. The chain carries TRBV5-6 and TRBJ2-7, with TRBD2 identical over 7 bases. The CDR3 spans 15 residues. The germline V gene has CDR1 SGHDT and CDR2 YYEEEE. The V and J ends lost 4 bases and 3 bases, in that order; junction bases with no gene match: 10.

The chain recombines TRBV7-9 with TRBJ2-5, with 8 bases lining up with TRBD1. The CDR3 is 13 amino acids. V trimming: 3 bases; J trimming: 5 bases; junction bases outside the gene matches: 2. CDR1 and CDR2 (germline): SEHNR, FQNEAQ (reference sequence). The CDR3 DNA reads TGTGCCAGCAGCTTTACAGGGGGGGAGACCCAGTACTTC. Protein sequence: CASSFTGGETQYF.

In its sample, this clone was seen once. This rearrangement joins TRBV6-1 to TRBJ2-3, with 9 bases identical to TRBD2. Germline V lookup: CDR1 MNHNS, CDR2 SASEGT. The ends lost 8 bases at V and 4 bases at J; junction bases unmatched: 7. This CDR3 comprises 14 residues. The CDR3 protein is CASGVGGGADTQYF. CDR3 coding DNA: TGTGCCAGCGGTGTGGGCGGGGGGGCAGATACGCAGTATTTT.

The rearrangement joins TRBV5-1 to TRBJ1-2; 7 bases map to TRBD1. Germline CDR1 is SGHRS and CDR2 is YFSETQ. Trimming at V came to 4 bases and at J to 4 bases, leaving 10 bases not matched to a gene. The CDR3 is made up of 15 amino acids. The CDR3 reads CASSRDSPQAYGYTF. CDR3 in DNA: TGCGCCAGCAGCCGGGACAGCCCCCAGGCCTATGGCTACACCTTC.

This chain links TRBV4-3 with TRBJ2-7, with TRBD1 identical over 11 bases. CDR3 size: 15 residues. The V gene's germline CDR1 is LGHNA and CDR2 YSLEER. Trimming took 4 bases from V and 1 from J; bases not matched to a gene: 3. CDR3 sequence reads: CASSPGTGGSYEQYF. CDR3 DNA sequence: TGCGCCAGCAGCCCCGGGACAGGGGGATCCTACGAGCAGTACTTC.

The V and J genes are TRBV19 and TRBJ1-5; possibly TRBD1 for D (5 bases). The germline gives CDR1 LNHDA, CDR2 SQIVND (reference sequence). The ends were cut back, 3 bases at V and 0 bases at J, with 9 bases in the middle. CDR3 length: 15 amino acids. CDR3 nucleotides: TGTGCCAGTAGTATTGAAAGGGGTAGCAATCAGCCCCAGCATTTT. Its translation is CASSIERGSNQPQHF.